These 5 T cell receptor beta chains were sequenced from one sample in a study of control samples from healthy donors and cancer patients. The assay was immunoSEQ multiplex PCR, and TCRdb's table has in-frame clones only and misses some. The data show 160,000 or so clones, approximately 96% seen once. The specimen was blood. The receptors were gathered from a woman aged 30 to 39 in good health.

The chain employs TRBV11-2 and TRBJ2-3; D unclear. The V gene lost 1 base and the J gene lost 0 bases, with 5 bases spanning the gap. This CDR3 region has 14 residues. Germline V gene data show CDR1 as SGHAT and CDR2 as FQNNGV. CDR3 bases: TGTGCCAGCAGCTTAGTTGCTAGCACAGATACGCAGTATTTT. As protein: CASSLVASTDTQYF.

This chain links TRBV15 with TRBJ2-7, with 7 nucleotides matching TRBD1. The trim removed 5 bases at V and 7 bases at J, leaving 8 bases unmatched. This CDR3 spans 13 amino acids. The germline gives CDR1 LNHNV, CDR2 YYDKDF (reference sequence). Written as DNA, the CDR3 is TGTGCCACCAGCCTTGACAGGGTAGGAGAGCAGTACTTC. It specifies CATSLDRVGEQYF.

This CDR3 is CASSSNNQPQHF. The DNA for the CDR3 is TGTGCCAGCAGTTCCAACAATCAGCCCCAGCATTTT. The rearrangement uses TRBV27 and TRBJ1-5; no clear D. The V gene lost 4 bases and the J gene lost 3 bases, with 4 bases spanning the gap. This CDR3 region has 12 residues. Germline V gene lookup returns CDR1 MNHEY and CDR2 SMNVEV (reference sequence).

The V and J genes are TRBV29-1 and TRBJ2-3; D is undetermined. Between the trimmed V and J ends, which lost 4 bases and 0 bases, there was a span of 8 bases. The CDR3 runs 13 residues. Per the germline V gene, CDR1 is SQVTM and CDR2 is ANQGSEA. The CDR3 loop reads CSVVSGSTDTQYF. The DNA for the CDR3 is TGCAGCGTTGTCTCCGGGAGCACAGATACGCAGTATTTT.

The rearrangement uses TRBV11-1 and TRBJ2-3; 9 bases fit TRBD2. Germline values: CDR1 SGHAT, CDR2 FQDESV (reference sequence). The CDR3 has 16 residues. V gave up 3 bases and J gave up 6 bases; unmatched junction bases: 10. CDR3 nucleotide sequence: TGTGCCAGCAGCTTCGGCGGGAGGGCAGGAGTGGATACGCAGTATTTT. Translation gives CASSFGGRAGVDTQYF.